This entry lists 5 T cell receptor beta chains sequenced from one sample in a study of T cells in Graves' hyperthyroidism and ophthalmopathy. Amplified TCR beta CDR3 regions derived from RNA transcripts. The study used the HTBI primer set for a first-round RT-PCR of the TCR CDR3. TCRdb re-analysed the multiplex PCR reads in MiXCR, keeping a single row per CDR3 protein. The sample consists of about 640,000 distinct CDR3 sequences, less than 25% of them appearing once. The specimen sequenced was blood. The receptors come from a young man with Graves' ophthalmopathy.

This clonotype was seen repeatedly, ten times or more. The chain joins TRBV20-1 to TRBJ2-3, with 10 bases identical to TRBD2. The ends lost 2 bases at V and 4 bases at J; junction bases unmatched: 3. Germline V gene lookup returns CDR1 DFQATT and CDR2 SNEGSKA (reference sequence). The CDR3 covers 14 residues. CDR3 coding DNA: TGCAGTGCTAGAAGCGGGAGGGCCCCAGATACGCAGTATTTT. Translating gives CSARSGRAPDTQYF.

V and J are TRBV7-9 and TRBJ2-2; 8 bases fit TRBD2. V gave up 1 base and J gave up 6 bases; unmatched junction bases: 10. CDR3 length equals 17 residues. Germline lookup yields CDR1 SEHNR and CDR2 FQNEAQ (reference sequence). The CDR3 reads CASSLVQAGVAAGELFF. The CDR3 DNA reads as TGTGCCAGCAGCTTAGTACAAGCGGGAGTTGCAGCCGGGGAGCTGTTTTTT.

This clonotype occurred many times. The gene calls are TRBV5-1 and TRBJ2-1, with a weak D call TRBD2 (6 bases). The CDR3 runs to 14 residues. The germline gives CDR1 SGHRS, CDR2 YFSETQ. The ends were cut back, 6 bases at V and 3 bases at J, with 13 bases in the middle. The CDR3 region has the DNA TGCGCCAGCACGCGGAGGGAGCACTACAATGAGCAGTTCTTC. Encoded protein: CASTRREHYNEQFF.

The chain is built from TRBV19 and TRBJ1-2; D is ambiguous. This CDR3 has 15 residues. V lost 7 bases to trimming and J lost 0 bases, with 15 bases between them. Germline V CDR1 and CDR2: LNHDA, SQIVND (reference sequence). The CDR3 DNA sequence: TGTGCCAGTACCATACAAGCGATTACTAACTATGGCTACACCTTC. It specifies CASTIQAITNYGYTF.

About this clonotype itself: A much more abundant neighbour one base away suggests this may be a read error. This chain uses TRBV7-2 with TRBJ1-1; D is undetermined. V shed 4 bases and J shed 4 bases, with 10 bases lying between them. The CDR3 has 13 residues. Germline lookup yields CDR1 SGHTA and CDR2 FQGNSA. The CDR3 loop is CASSSSPSTEAFF. The CDR3 DNA reads as TGTGCCAGCAGCTCAAGTCCGAGCACTGAAGCTTTCTTT.